The 24 T cell receptor beta chains presented below share a single source sample, sequenced in a study of OX40 agonist ivuxolimab in advanced cancers. TCRdb's table, derived via immunoSEQ multiplex PCR, lists solely in-frame clones and lacks some. The sample has fewer than 55,000 clones, more than 85% seen once. The sample in question was CD4+ or CD8+ T cells sorted from blood, obtained in a trial of the OX40 agonist ivuxolimab. All receptors derive from an adult with an advanced solid tumor such as melanoma, head and neck, liver or kidney cancer.

V usage is TRBV9 and J usage is TRBJ1-2; 10 nucleotides align to TRBD1. This CDR3 has 18 residues. Germline CDR1 is SGDLS and CDR2 is YYNGEE. The ends lost 2 bases at V and 1 base at J; junction bases unmatched: 11. The CDR3 nucleotides are TGTGCCAGCAGCGTTGGGGCGTTCGGGACAGGGGATAACTATGGCTACACCTTC. Translating gives CASSVGAFGTGDNYGYTF.

The genes are TRBV5-1 and TRBJ1-1; possible D gene TRBD1, 6 bases. V shed 4 bases and J shed 4 bases, with 8 bases lying between them. CDR1 and CDR2 (germline): SGHRS, YFSETQ. This CDR3 is 12 amino acids long. The CDR3 bases are TGCGCCAGCAGCCTACAGGGCACTGAAGCTTTCTTT. This translates into CASSLQGTEAFF.

This chain uses TRBV6-5 with TRBJ1-1; D is possibly TRBD1 (6 bases). The CDR3 runs 14 residues. V was pared by 0 bases and J by 8 bases, with 13 bases between. Germline V CDR1 and CDR2: MNHEY, SVGAGI. The CDR3 DNA is TGTGCCAGCAGTTACTCCCTAACGGGGGCGGAAGCTTTCTTT. It is translated as CASSYSLTGAEAFF.

In its sample, this clone was seen a few times. This sequence joins TRBV27 and TRBJ2-1; 9 bases align to TRBD2. After removal of 6 bases from V and 0 bases from J, the junction contained 3 bases not matched to a gene. This CDR3 region has 15 residues. CDR1 is MNHEY, CDR2 SMNVEV, per germline (reference sequence). The chain's CDR3 is CASSLAGSSYNEQFF. As DNA, the CDR3 is TGTGCCAGCAGCCTAGCGGGGAGCTCCTACAATGAGCAGTTCTTC.

The V and J genes are TRBV27 and TRBJ2-2; no clear D. Germline V CDR1 and CDR2: MNHEY, SMNVEV (reference sequence). The V end was cut by 3 bases, the J end by 4 bases, with 3 bases between. The CDR3 extends over 12 amino acids. CDR3 nucleotide sequence: TGTGCCAGCAGTTTGGGCACCGGGGAGCTGTTTTTT. Protein product: CASSLGTGELFF.

The CDR3 DNA follows: TGTGCCAGCAGCTACAGCGGGGGGTGGGAGCTGTTTTTT. Translating it yields CASSYSGGWELFF. V gene TRBV7-8 combines with J gene TRBJ2-2, with 9 bases aligning to TRBD2. This CDR3 has 13 residues. V was pared by 4 bases and J by 9 bases, with 3 bases of the junction left unmatched. Looked up from germline, CDR1 is SGHVS and CDR2 is FQNEAQ.

The CDR3 reads CSVALAGVTDTQYF. In DNA form, the CDR3 reads TGCAGCGTTGCGCTAGCGGGGGTCACAGATACGCAGTATTTT. The J gene is TRBJ2-3, the V gene TRBV29-1, with 10 positions matching TRBD2. Germline loops: CDR1 SQVTM, CDR2 ANQGSEA. This CDR3 has 14 residues. V shed 4 bases and J 2 bases; nucleotides not matched to a gene: 3.

V is TRBV12-1 and J is TRBJ2-7; TRBD2 reflects the table's D call only, with no check against the DNA. TRBV12-1 is marked as a pseudogene. The CDR3 has 13 amino acids. Here the CDR3 DNA reads TGTGCCAGCAGCTCGGGACTAGCCTACGAGCAGTACTTC. It specifies CASSSGLAYEQYF.

This clone was detected once. The chain couples TRBV19 to TRBJ2-7; the D is unclear. The germline V gene has CDR1 LNHDA and CDR2 SQIVND (reference sequence). The V end lost 9 bases, the J end lost 0 bases, and 12 bases lay between the germline ends. The CDR3 consists of 13 residues. The CDR3 DNA reads TGTGCCAGCTACGGTGCCAGCTCCTACGAGCAGTACTTC. Amino acid sequence: CASYGASSYEQYF.

The chain combines TRBV27 with TRBJ2-7; 8 bases are a match to TRBD1. The V gene's germline CDR1 is MNHEY and CDR2 SMNVEV (reference sequence). The V gene end was trimmed by 4 bases and the J gene end by 2 bases; junction bases not matched to a gene: 1. CDR3 length: 13 amino acids. The CDR3 DNA is TGTGCCAGCAGTTGGGGACAGGCCTACGAGCAGTACTTC. As protein: CASSWGQAYEQYF.

The gene calls are TRBV7-8 and TRBJ2-7; the D gene could be TRBD1 or TRBD2 (5 bases each). The length of the CDR3 is 14 residues. Trimming left V 2 bases short and J 12 bases short, with 20 bases between. CDR1 and CDR2 (germline): SGHVS, FQNEAQ. The CDR3 reads CASSLLSRDPIGYF. In DNA, the CDR3 is TGTGCCAGCAGCTTACTCTCCAGGGACCCGATTGGGTACTTC. The variable domain in full, with the rest retrieved from reference TRBV7-8 and TRBJ2-7, is GAGVSQSPRYKVAKRGQDVALRCDPISGHVSLFWYQQALGQGPEFLTYFQNEAQLDKSGLPSDRFFAERPEGSVSTLKIQRTQQEDSAVYLCASSLLSRDPIGYFGPGTRLTVT.

Comments on this clone: At one boundary the junction diverges from the germline segment, which might be a read error. The chain joins TRBV7-9 to TRBJ2-5; 12 nucleotides agree with TRBD2. Germline lookup yields CDR1 SEHNR and CDR2 FQNEAQ (reference sequence). The CDR3 has 16 residues. CDR3 sequence reads: CASSQDPSGGAETQYF. The CDR3 DNA is TGCGCCAGCAGCCAAGATCCTAGCGGGGGGGCAGAGACCCAGTACTTC. Full variable domain (rest looked up from reference TRBV7-9 and TRBJ2-5): DTGVSQNPRHKITKRGQNVTFRCDPISEHNRLYWYRQTLGQGPEFLTYFQNEAQLEKSRLLSDRFSAERPKGSFSTLEIQRTEQGDSAMYLCASSQDPSGGAETQYFGPGTRLLVL.

V usage is TRBV7-6 and J usage is TRBJ2-3, with D perhaps TRBD2 (5 bases). The CDR3 length is 17 residues. Germline V gene data show CDR1 as SGHVS and CDR2 as FNYEAQ. V gave up 0 bases and J gave up 2 bases, with 15 bases separating them. As DNA, the CDR3 is TGTGCCAGCAGCTTAGCGCAGCCGGGATTCAACACAGATACGCAGTATTTT. The encoded protein is CASSLAQPGFNTDTQYF.

This rearrangement joins TRBV6-5 to TRBJ1-6; TRBD1 matches 10 bases. The germline V gene encodes CDR1 MNHEY and CDR2 SVGAGI. The CDR3 spans 13 residues. The ends lost 10 bases at V and 7 bases at J; junction bases unmatched: 4. CDR3 in amino acids: CATTGQGNSPLHF. The DNA of the CDR3 is TGTGCCACCACGGGACAGGGGAATTCACCCCTCCACTTT.

The chain combines TRBV4-1 with TRBJ1-2; D may be TRBD1 (5 bases). The CDR3 loop spans 15 amino acids. Per germline, CDR1 MGHRA and CDR2 YSYEKL. V lost 0 bases to trimming and J lost 6 bases, with 14 bases between them. CDR3 residues: CASSQDSGTRDGYTF. CDR3 DNA sequence: TGCGCCAGCAGCCAAGATTCTGGGACTCGGGATGGCTACACCTTC.

The rearrangement links TRBV7-2 to TRBJ2-1; TRBD2 agrees at 9 bases. The CDR3 extends over 16 amino acids. CDR1 is SGHTA, CDR2 FQGNSA, per germline. The J segment lost 7 bases and the V segment lost 1 base, leaving 8 bases of the junction unmatched. The CDR3 is CASSLGRGGLGNEQFF. The CDR3 nucleotides are TGTGCCAGCAGCTTAGGGCGGGGGGGCCTAGGAAATGAGCAGTTCTTC.

The chain uses TRBV7-2 and TRBJ1-2, with D unresolved. The V end lost 4 bases, the J end lost 7 bases, and 13 bases lay between the germline ends. Germline V gene lookup returns CDR1 SGHTA and CDR2 FQGNSA. There are 13 residues in the CDR3. CDR3 sequence reads: CASSSILGSGYTF. Here the CDR3 DNA reads TGTGCCAGCAGCTCGATATTGGGCTCTGGCTACACCTTC.

This sequence joins TRBV19 and TRBJ1-6; D is ambiguous. Germline CDR1 is LNHDA and CDR2 is SQIVND (reference sequence). This CDR3 comprises 13 residues. Trimming shortened V by 3 bases and J by 8 bases, and 8 bases separated the two germline ends. CDR3 protein: CASSMGFYSPLHF. The CDR3 bases are TGTGCCAGTAGTATGGGGTTTTATTCACCCCTCCACTTT. The entire variable domain, with the rest obtained from reference TRBV19 and TRBJ1-6, is as follows: DGGITQSPKYLFRKEGQNVTLSCEQNLNHDAMYWYRQDPGQGLRLIYYSQIVNDFQKGDIAEGYSVSREKKESFPLTVTSAQKNPTAFYLCASSMGFYSPLHFGNGTRLTVT.

The chain carries TRBV27 and TRBJ1-3; D not resolved. The CDR3 covers 16 residues. Trimming pared 5 bases from V and 0 bases from J, leaving 14 bases between. Per the germline V gene, CDR1 is MNHEY and CDR2 is SMNVEV (reference sequence). The DNA of the CDR3 is TGTGCCAGCAGTGTCATGGGTGGGGTCTCTGGAAACACCATATATTTT. This encodes CASSVMGGVSGNTIYF.

The CDR3 loop is CASSFNQLFGGYEQYF. Here the CDR3 DNA reads TGTGCCAGCAGCTTCAATCAACTATTCGGGGGATACGAGCAGTACTTC. J is TRBJ2-7 and V is TRBV7-2; D possibly corresponds to TRBD2 (6 bases). Germline CDR1 and CDR2: SGHTA and FQGNSA. V lost 3 bases and J 4 bases, leaving 19 bases between the germline ends. The CDR3 length is 16 residues.

The chain links TRBV19 to TRBJ2-7, with D unclear. V was pared by 0 bases and J by 1 base, with 10 bases between. Germline V CDR1 and CDR2: LNHDA, SQIVND (reference sequence). The CDR3 totals 15 residues. CDR3 coding DNA: TGTGCCAGTAGTATAGACGGCGAGCCTTCCTACGAGCAGTACTTC. It specifies CASSIDGEPSYEQYF.

The V and J genes are TRBV7-8 and TRBJ2-1, with D possibly called TRBD1 or TRBD2 (6 bases each). The CDR3 has 12 amino acids. V gave up 8 bases and J gave up 14 bases, with 19 bases separating them. CDR1 SGHVS and CDR2 FQNEAQ come from the germline V gene. The CDR3 DNA reads TGTGCCAGCGGATTGCGAGGGGGGCGTGAGTTCTTC. Encoded protein: CASGLRGGREFF.

This clone was detected only once. This chain links TRBV19 with TRBJ1-5; 10 bases line up with TRBD1. Germline CDR1 LNHDA, CDR2 SQIVND (reference sequence). Unmatched junction bases numbered 5, after V lost 5 bases and J lost 7 bases. CDR3 length: 14 amino acids. The CDR3 DNA sequence: TGTGCCAGTAGTGTCCGGGACAGGGGACAGCCCCAGCATTTT. It yields the protein CASSVRDRGQPQHF.

This clone was seen just once. The chain links TRBV19 to TRBJ2-7; perhaps TRBD2 as D (5 bases). The germline V and J ends were trimmed by 3 bases and 2 bases, with 11 bases remaining between them. The CDR3 has 14 amino acids. Looked up from germline, CDR1 is LNHDA and CDR2 is SQIVND (reference sequence). This CDR3 is CASSIGEFTYEQYF. The CDR3 DNA is TGTGCCAGTAGTATCGGGGAGTTCACCTACGAGCAGTACTTC.